This TCR beta chain originates from a study of Ad26.COV2.S vaccination and SARS-CoV-2 variants. Generated by immunoSEQ multiplex PCR, the TCRdb table keeps only in-frame clones and is missing some. The sample yields 350,000 to 550,000 clones, roughly nine tenths seen once. This CDR3 contains 17 residues. The V segment lost 3 bases and the J segment 4 bases; nucleotides outside the gene matches: 8. The germline CDR1 and CDR2 sequences are SGHNT and YYREEE (reference sequence). Treatment denoted: 15 to 20 received Ad26.COV2.S at low or high dose, single or two shots; about five received placebo; per-sample allocation not given. The study sampled participants on day 63 after the first vaccine or placebo injection.

The rearrangement links TRBV5-4 to TRBJ2-2, with 11 bases fitting TRBD2. This specimen consisted of peripheral blood, obtained in a trial of Ad26.COV2.S vaccine versus placebo. This TCR was recovered from a person aged 18-60 years who received the Ad26.COV2.S COVID-19 vaccine or a placebo. Here the CDR3 reads CASSSYSGRVSTGELFF. The CDR3 nucleotides are TGTGCCAGCAGCTCCTATAGCGGGAGGGTGAGCACCGGGGAGCTGTTTTTT.